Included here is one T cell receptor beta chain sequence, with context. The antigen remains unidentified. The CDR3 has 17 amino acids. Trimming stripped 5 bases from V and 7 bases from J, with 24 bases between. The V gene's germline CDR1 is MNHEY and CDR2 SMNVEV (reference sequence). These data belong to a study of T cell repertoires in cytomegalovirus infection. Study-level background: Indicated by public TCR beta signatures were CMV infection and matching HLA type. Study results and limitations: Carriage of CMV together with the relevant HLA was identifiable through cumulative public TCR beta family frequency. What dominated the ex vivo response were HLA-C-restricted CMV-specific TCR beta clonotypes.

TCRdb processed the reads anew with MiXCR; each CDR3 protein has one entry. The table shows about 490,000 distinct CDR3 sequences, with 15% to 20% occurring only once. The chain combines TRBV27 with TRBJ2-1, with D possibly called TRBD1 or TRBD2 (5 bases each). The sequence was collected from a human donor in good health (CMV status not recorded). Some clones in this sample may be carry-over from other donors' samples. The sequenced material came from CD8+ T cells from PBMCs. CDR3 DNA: TGTGCCAGCAGTCCCTCGTTGGGGGAGAAGATAGTGAATGAGCAGTTCTTC. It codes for CASSPSLGEKIVNEQFF.